A selection of T cell receptor beta chains follows, all from one sample in a study of cytomegalovirus exposure and HLA in healthy donors. Libraries were prepared by immunoSEQ multiplex PCR; TCRdb keeps only in-frame clonotypes and omits some of them. The sample carries roughly 120,000 clones, around 81% recorded once. Sequenced sample: PBMCs. These receptors were collected from a woman aged 25 to 39 in good health and CMV-seronegative. Both conserved end residues are part of each CDR3. The D gene is left open where the match is weak. Expanded clones get a size class; other rows say once, few or many, or leave the size out.

d_call j_call clone_size v_call cdr3_nt cdr3_aa
NA TRBJ1-5 NA TRBV6-1 TGTGCCAGCAGATCAGGGGCTCAGCCCCAGCATTTT CASRSGAQPQHF
TRBD1 TRBJ2-1 NA TRBV19 TGTGCCAGTAGTATGTCGCCGGGACAGGGGCGAAATGAGCAGTTCTTC CASSMSPGQGRNEQFF
TRBD2 TRBJ2-4 NA TRBV7-6 TGTGCCAGCAGCCCGGGGGGAGGCTCGGGAGGAGCCAAAAACATTCAGTACTTC CASSPGGGSGGAKNIQYF
TRBD1 TRBJ1-6 NA TRBV5-1 TGCGCCAGCAGCTTGCTGGGACAGGGAGATTCACCCCTCCACTTT CASSLLGQGDSPLHF
NA TRBJ2-7 NA TRBV20-1 TGCAGTGCGCGGGACAGCTACGAGCAGTACTTC CSARDSYEQYF
TRBD2 TRBJ2-7 once TRBV19 TGTGCCAGTACTAGAGGGACTAGCGGGGCGAACGAGCAGTACTTC CASTRGTSGANEQYF
TRBD2 TRBJ2-3 NA TRBV10-3 TGTGCCATCAGTGTAGGACTAGCAAGGGCAGATACGCAGTATTTT CAISVGLARADTQYF
TRBD1 TRBJ1-2 NA TRBV28 TGTGCCAGCGCGGGACAGGGAGGATATGGCTACACCTTC CASAGQGGYGYTF
NA TRBJ2-2 NA TRBV7-2 TGTGCCAGCAGCTTAGGACGCAGGGGTGCCACCGGGGAGCTGTTTTTT CASSLGRRGATGELFF
TRBD2 TRBJ2-7 NA TRBV6-1 TGTGCCAGCAGTGAAGCCGGGAGGTACGAGCAGTACTTC CASSEAGRYEQYF
NA TRBJ2-7 NA TRBV12-5 TGTGCTAGTGGTTTCCGGGACATCTCCTACGAGCAGTACTTC CASGFRDISYEQYF
TRBD1 TRBJ1-2 NA TRBV5-6 TGTGCCAGCAGAACCCGGGACAGGGTGTTTGGCTACACCTTC CASRTRDRVFGYTF
NA TRBJ1-3 NA TRBV7-2 TGTGCCAGCAGCTTAGTCCCGCAGGGGAGATCTGGAAACACCATATATTTT CASSLVPQGRSGNTIYF
NA TRBJ2-7 few TRBV7-8 TGTGCCAGCAGCTCGACAGCCTACGAGCAGTACTTC CASSSTAYEQYF
NA TRBJ1-1 NA TRBV7-9 TGTGCCAGCAGCTTTCGGACTGAAGCTTTCTTT CASSFRTEAFF
NA TRBJ2-1 NA TRBV7-2 TGTGCCAGCAGCCCTACGGGTCAGGGCAGAGAGCAGTTCTTC CASSPTGQGREQFF
TRBD2 TRBJ2-7 NA TRBV28 TGTGCCAGCAGCCGACGCCTTAGCGGGATCGGCGAGCAGTACTTC CASSRRLSGIGEQYF
NA TRBJ1-5 NA TRBV27 TGTGCCAGCAGTTTGTCTGGGTGGAGTCAGCCCCAGCATTTT CASSLSGWSQPQHF
NA TRBJ1-2 NA TRBV5-1 TGCGCCAGCAGCTTGGGACAAGTGGGGGCTACGACTGATGGCTACACCTTC CASSLGQVGATTDGYTF
TRBD2 TRBJ2-7 NA TRBV4-1 TGCGCCAGCAGCTATGGACTAGCGGGAGCCTACGAGCAGTACTTC CASSYGLAGAYEQYF
TRBD1 TRBJ1-1 once TRBV9 TGTGCCAGCAGCCTCCGACAGGGGACGAACACTGAAGCTTTCTTT CASSLRQGTNTEAFF
NA TRBJ2-7 few TRBV5-1 TGCGCCAGCAGGACAGGCCAACCCGCAACCTACGAGCAGTACTTC CASRTGQPATYEQYF
NA TRBJ1-5 NA TRBV19 TGTGCCAGTAGTACCATCCAGGGTCAGCCCCAGCATTTT CASSTIQGQPQHF
TRBD1 TRBJ2-7 NA TRBV7-7 TGTGCTAGCAGCCGGGACAGGGGGTACGAGCAGTACTTC CASSRDRGYEQYF
NA TRBJ1-3 NA TRBV27 TGTGCCAGCAGTTTATCAGGTGGAGGGGTTGGAAACACCATATATTTT CASSLSGGGVGNTIYF
TRBD1 TRBJ2-7 NA TRBV4-3 TGCGCCAGCAGCCAAAGTAGAAAGGGGGCCAGCGAGCAGTACTTC CASSQSRKGASEQYF
NA TRBJ2-5 once TRBV27 TGTGCCAGCAGTCCCTTTAGGGGGTTCCAAGAGACCCAGTACTTC CASSPFRGFQETQYF
TRBD2 TRBJ2-5 NA TRBV6-4 TGTGCCAGCAGTACGGGAGGCCCGATCAAGAGGTCCCAGTACTTC CASSTGGPIKRSQYF
NA TRBJ2-7 few TRBV28 TGTGCCAGCAGTCTATACTCGTTAGGGGGGGGCGAGCAGTACTTC CASSLYSLGGGEQYF
NA TRBJ1-2 NA TRBV10-2 TGCGCCAGCAGTGAGGGTCCCCTAAACTATGGCTACACCTTC CASSEGPLNYGYTF
NA TRBJ1-4 NA TRBV7-8 TGTGCCAGCAGCTTATCGGGTAATAATGAAAAACTGTTTTTT CASSLSGNNEKLFF
NA TRBJ1-2 NA TRBV14 TGTGCCAGCAGCCTAAGCAGGGGTTTTTTCTATGGCTACACCTTC CASSLSRGFFYGYTF
NA TRBJ2-5 NA TRBV28 TGTGCCAGCAGTTCTAACGGACAGTACCAAGAGACCCAGTACTTC CASSSNGQYQETQYF
NA TRBJ1-2 NA TRBV6-1 TGTGCCAGCAGTGAAGCGCAGTTTGTTCGATATGGCTACACCTTC CASSEAQFVRYGYTF
NA TRBJ1-1 NA TRBV27 TGTGCCAGCAGCAGAATTAGGGGCGAGTGGGCTTTCTTT CASSRIRGEWAFF
NA TRBJ2-7 NA TRBV5-4 TGTGCCAGCAGCGGCGGGACTCCCATTGACGAGCAGTACTTC CASSGGTPIDEQYF
TRBD2 TRBJ2-4 NA TRBV19 TGTGCCAGTAACGGACTAGCGGGAGGTTTAGCCAAAAACATTCAGTACTTC CASNGLAGGLAKNIQYF
NA TRBJ1-1 few TRBV4-1 TGCGCCAGCAGCCAAGTAGCCGAGGGGGTCACTGAAGCTTTCTTT CASSQVAEGVTEAFF
TRBD2 TRBJ2-1 once TRBV19 TGTGCCAGTAGTATAGTACTAGCGGGAATTGAGCAGTTCTTC CASSIVLAGIEQFF
NA TRBJ2-1 NA TRBV11-3 TGTGCCAGCAGCTTAGGGGGGGTAGCGGAGGGACTGTACAATGAGCAGTTCTTC CASSLGGVAEGLYNEQFF
NA TRBJ1-1 NA TRBV7-9 TGTTCCAGCAGTCGACACCTTGACCCTTTCAACACTGAAGCTTTCTTT CSSSRHLDPFNTEAFF
TRBD1 TRBJ2-7 NA TRBV27 TGTGCCAGCAGAACGACAGGGGGCTACGAGCAGTACTTC CASRTTGGYEQYF
TRBD2 TRBJ2-7 NA TRBV6-4 TGTGCCAGCAGAATGAGGACTAGCGGGGGGGCCGAGCAGTACTTC CASRMRTSGGAEQYF
NA TRBJ2-7 NA TRBV4-1 TGCGCCAGCAGCCAACCCCAGCCCTCGGGGGAGCAGTACTTC CASSQPQPSGEQYF
NA TRBJ1-2 NA TRBV7-6 TGTGCCAGCAGCTTCCAGTGGCCAGGGCCCTTCTCCCTCTATGGCTACACCTTC CASSFQWPGPFSLYGYTF
NA TRBJ1-2 NA TRBV2 TGTGCCAGCAGTGAAAGCCTGGTCCCTAACTATGGCTACACCTTC CASSESLVPNYGYTF
NA TRBJ1-1 NA TRBV7-9 TGTGCCTCGTCCGGATGGGGGGGGACCTTTGAAGCTTTCTTT CASSGWGGTFEAFF
NA TRBJ1-6 few TRBV9 TGTGCCTCCTCTCGGGGGAATAATTCACCCCTCCACTTT CASSRGNNSPLHF
NA TRBJ2-5 NA TRBV2 TGTGCCAGCGCTCGGTCAGGGCCACACGAGACCCAGTACTTC CASARSGPHETQYF
TRBD1 TRBJ1-3 NA TRBV28 TGTGCCAGCAGCCCCGGACAGGGATGGAACACCATATATTTT CASSPGQGWNTIYF
TRBD1 TRBJ1-5 medium-sized TRBV5-1 TGCGCCAGCAGCTTGGGGACAGGGTCGAATCAGCCCCAGCATTTT CASSLGTGSNQPQHF